The T cell receptor beta chain under discussion was sequenced for a study of brain T cells in children with intractable seizures. Study-wide points: Viral specificity was inferred only from CDR3 similarity; HCMV serostatus was unknown. Clones missing pre-surgery may reflect undersampling of that blood sample.

The trim removed 8 bases at V and 5 bases at J, leaving 13 bases unmatched. This CDR3 has 16 residues. Germline CDR1 and CDR2: ENHRY and SYGVKD. Method: immunoSEQ multiplex PCR; TCRdb's copy keeps in-frame clones and lacks some. The sample lists approximately 40,000 clones, 80% to 95% occurring once. Surgery cases with the highest brain T cell transcript signatures were chosen for sequencing. Pre-surgery treatment included at least one anti-epileptic drug. Turning to this clone: Its antigen is not identified.

The starting material was peripheral blood, obtained at surgery. The TCR originated in a girl aged 2 to 10 with tuberous sclerosis and intractable seizures. The chain has TRBV10-3 and TRBJ2-3; 10 nucleotides align to TRBD2. CDR3 DNA sequence: TGTGCCATCGGAAGATCTAGCGGGGGCGGGCGAGATACGCAGTATTTT. The encoded protein is CAIGRSSGGGRDTQYF.